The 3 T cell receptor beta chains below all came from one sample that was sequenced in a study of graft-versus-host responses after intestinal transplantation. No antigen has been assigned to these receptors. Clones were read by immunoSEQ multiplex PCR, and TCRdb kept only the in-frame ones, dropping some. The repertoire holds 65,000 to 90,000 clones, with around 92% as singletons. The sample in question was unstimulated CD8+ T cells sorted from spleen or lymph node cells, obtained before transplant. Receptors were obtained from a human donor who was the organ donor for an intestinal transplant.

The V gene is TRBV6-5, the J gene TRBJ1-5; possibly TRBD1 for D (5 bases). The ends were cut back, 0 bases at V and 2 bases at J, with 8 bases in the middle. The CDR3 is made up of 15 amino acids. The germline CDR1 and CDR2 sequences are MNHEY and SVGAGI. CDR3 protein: CASSYSGVGNQPQHF. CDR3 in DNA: TGTGCCAGCAGTTACTCAGGGGTTGGCAATCAGCCCCAGCATTTT.

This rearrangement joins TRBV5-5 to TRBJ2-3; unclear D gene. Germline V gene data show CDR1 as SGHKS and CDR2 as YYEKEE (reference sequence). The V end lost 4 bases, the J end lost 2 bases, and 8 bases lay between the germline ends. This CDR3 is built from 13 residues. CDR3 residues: CASSSHYTDTQYF. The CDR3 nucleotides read TGTGCCAGCAGCAGTCACTACACAGATACGCAGTATTTT.

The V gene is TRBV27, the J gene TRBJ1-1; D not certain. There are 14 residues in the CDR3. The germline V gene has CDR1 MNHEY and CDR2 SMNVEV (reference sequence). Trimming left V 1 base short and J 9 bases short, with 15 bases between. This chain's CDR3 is CASSLFGGGRKAFF. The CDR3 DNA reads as TGTGCCAGCAGTTTATTTGGTGGAGGGAGAAAAGCTTTCTTT.